The present TCR beta chain was sequenced within a study of T cells in Graves' hyperthyroidism and ophthalmopathy. This clonotype appeared a single time. It may be a read error: a sequence one base away is much more abundant. The conserved closing phenylalanine or tryptophan is absent in this CDR3, likely reflecting a read error. Amplified TCR beta CDR3 regions came from RNA transcripts. HTBI primers were employed in a first-round RT-PCR of the TCR CDR3. TCRdb passed the multiplex PCR reads through MiXCR, listing each CDR3 protein once. The sample shows approximately 590,000 distinct CDR3 sequences, about half of them seen only once. V lost 2 bases and J lost 3; bases outside the gene matches: 4. This CDR3 region has 15 residues. CDR1 is WNHNN and CDR2 is SYGVQD in the germline V gene (reference sequence).

The sequenced sample was peripheral blood or thyroid tissue (not recorded which). The sequence was obtained from a woman aged 18-29 years with Graves' hyperthyroidism. The V call is TRBV10-1, the J call TRBJ1-1; TRBD1 aligns across 9 bases. The CDR3 DNA sequence: TGCGCCAGCAGTGAGGTTGGGACAGGGTACACTGAAGCTTTCCTT. As protein: CASSEVGTGYTEAFL.